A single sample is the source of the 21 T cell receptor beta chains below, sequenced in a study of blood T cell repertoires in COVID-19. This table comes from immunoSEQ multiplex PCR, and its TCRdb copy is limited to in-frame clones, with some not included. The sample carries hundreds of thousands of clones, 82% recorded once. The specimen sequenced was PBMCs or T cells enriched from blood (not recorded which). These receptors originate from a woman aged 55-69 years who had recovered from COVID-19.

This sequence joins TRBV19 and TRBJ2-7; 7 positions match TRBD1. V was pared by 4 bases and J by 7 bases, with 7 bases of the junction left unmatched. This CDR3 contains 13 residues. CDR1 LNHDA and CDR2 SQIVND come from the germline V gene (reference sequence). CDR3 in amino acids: CASSNPGGGEQYF. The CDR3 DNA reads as TGTGCCAGTAGTAACCCAGGGGGTGGAGAGCAGTACTTC.

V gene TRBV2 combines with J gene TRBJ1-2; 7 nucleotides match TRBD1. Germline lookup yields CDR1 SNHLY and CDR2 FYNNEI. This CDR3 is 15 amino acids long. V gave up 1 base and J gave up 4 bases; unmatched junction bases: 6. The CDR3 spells CASSEDTGTVYGYTF. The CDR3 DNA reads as TGTGCCAGCAGTGAAGACACCGGGACAGTCTATGGCTACACCTTC.

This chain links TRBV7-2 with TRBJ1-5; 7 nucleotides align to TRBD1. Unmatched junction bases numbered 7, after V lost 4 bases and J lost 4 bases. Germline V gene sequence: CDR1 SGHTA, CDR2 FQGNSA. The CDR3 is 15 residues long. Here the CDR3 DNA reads TGTGCCAGCAGCTCCGGCACAGGGGATAATCAGCCCCAGCATTTT. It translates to CASSSGTGDNQPQHF. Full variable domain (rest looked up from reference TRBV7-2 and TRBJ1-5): GAGVSQSPSNKVTEKGKDVELRCDPISGHTALYWYRQSLGQGLEFLIYFQGNSAPDKSGLPSDRFSAERTGGSVSTLTIQRTQQEDSAVYLCASSSGTGDNQPQHFGDGTRLSIL.

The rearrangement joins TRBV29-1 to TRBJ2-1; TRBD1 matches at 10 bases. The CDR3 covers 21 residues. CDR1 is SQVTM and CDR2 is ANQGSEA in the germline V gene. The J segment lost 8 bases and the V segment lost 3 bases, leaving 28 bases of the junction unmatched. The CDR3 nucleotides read TGCAGCGTTGAGAGGCCAGTGGGACAGGGGAAGCCAGCGGGAGCTATCGATGAGCAGTTCTTC. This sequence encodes CSVERPVGQGKPAGAIDEQFF.

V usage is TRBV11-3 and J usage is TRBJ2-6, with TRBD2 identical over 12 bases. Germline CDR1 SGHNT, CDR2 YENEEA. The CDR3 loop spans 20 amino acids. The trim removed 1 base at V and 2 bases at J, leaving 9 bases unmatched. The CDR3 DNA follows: TGTGCCAGCAGCTTAGGATCCGCTAGCGGGAGGGGGCCTGGGGCCAACGTCCTGACTTTC. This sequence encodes CASSLGSASGRGPGANVLTF.

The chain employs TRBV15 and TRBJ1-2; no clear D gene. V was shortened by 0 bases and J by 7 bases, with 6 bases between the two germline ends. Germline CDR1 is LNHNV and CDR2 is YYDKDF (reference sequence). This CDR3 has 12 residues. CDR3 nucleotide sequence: TGTGCCACCAGCAGAGATCCGGGTGGCTACACCTTC. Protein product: CATSRDPGGYTF.

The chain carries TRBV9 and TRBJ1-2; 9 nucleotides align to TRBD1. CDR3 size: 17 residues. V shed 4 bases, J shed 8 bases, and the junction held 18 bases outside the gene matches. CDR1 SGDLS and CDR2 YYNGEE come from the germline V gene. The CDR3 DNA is TGTGCCAGCAGCAATACTATCCGGACAGGGGACGGTAAGGGCTACACCTTC. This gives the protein CASSNTIRTGDGKGYTF.

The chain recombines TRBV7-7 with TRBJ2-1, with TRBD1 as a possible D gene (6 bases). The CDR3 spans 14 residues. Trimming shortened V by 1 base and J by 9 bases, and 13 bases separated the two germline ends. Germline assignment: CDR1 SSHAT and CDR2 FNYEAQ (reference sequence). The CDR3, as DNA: TGTGCCAGCAGCTTAGATATAACAGGGAGTGAGCAGTTCTTC. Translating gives CASSLDITGSEQFF. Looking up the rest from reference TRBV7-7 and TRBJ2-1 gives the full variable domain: GAGVSQSPRYKVTKRGQDVTLRCDPISSHATLYWYQQALGQGPEFLTYFNYEAQPDKSGLPSDRFSAERPEGSISTLTIQRTEQRDSAMYRCASSLDITGSEQFFGPGTRLTVL.

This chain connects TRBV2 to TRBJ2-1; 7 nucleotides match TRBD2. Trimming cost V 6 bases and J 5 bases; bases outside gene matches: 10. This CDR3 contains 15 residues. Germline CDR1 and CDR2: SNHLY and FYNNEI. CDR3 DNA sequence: TGTGCCAGCAGAGGTAACAGCGGGGTAGACAATGAGCAGTTCTTC. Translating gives CASRGNSGVDNEQFF.

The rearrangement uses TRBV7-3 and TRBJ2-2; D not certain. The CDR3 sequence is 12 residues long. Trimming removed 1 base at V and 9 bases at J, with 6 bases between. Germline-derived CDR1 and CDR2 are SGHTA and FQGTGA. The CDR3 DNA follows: TGTGCCAGCAGCTTAAAGACAAGGGAGCTGTTTTTT. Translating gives CASSLKTRELFF.

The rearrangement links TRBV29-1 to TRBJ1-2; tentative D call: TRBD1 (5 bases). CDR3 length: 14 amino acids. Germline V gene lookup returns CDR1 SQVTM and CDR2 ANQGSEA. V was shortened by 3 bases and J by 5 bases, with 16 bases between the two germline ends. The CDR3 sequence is CSVDDSSLRYGYTF. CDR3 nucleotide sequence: TGCAGCGTTGATGACAGTTCTCTAAGATATGGCTACACCTTC.

CDR3 nucleotides: TGTGCCAGCAGCCCCTCGAGGGCAGATAATTCACCCCTCCACTTT. It codes for CASSPSRADNSPLHF. The chain carries TRBV3-1 (or the pseudogene TRBV3-2) and TRBJ1-6; D is ambiguous. CDR1 and CDR2 from the germline V gene are LGHDT and YNNKEL (reference sequence). The germline V and J ends were trimmed by 4 bases and 5 bases, with 12 bases remaining between them. The CDR3 consists of 15 residues.

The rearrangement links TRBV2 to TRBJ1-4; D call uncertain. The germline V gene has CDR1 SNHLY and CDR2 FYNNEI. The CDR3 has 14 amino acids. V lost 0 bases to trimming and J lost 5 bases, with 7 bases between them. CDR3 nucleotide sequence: TGTGCCAGCAGTGAAGCGGCAAGAAATGAAAAACTGTTTTTT. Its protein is CASSEAARNEKLFF.

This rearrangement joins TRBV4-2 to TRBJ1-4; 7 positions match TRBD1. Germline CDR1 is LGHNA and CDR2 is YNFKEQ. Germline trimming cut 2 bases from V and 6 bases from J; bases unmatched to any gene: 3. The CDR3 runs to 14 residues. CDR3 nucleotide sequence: TGTGCCAGCAGCCAAAATACAGGGGATGAAAAACTGTTTTTT. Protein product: CASSQNTGDEKLFF.

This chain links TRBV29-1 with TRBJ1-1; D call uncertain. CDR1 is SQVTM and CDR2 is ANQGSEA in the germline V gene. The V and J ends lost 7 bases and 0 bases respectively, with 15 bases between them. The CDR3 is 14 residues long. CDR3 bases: TGCAGCGGCGTACGGGAGACACTGAACACTGAAGCTTTCTTT. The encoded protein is CSGVRETLNTEAFF.

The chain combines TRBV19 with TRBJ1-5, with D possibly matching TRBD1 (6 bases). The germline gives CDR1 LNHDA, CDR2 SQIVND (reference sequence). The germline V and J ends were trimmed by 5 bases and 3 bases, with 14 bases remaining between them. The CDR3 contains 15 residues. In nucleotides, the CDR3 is TGTGCCAGTAGTTACAGAGGGGGTTCCAATCAGCCCCAGCATTTT. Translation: CASSYRGGSNQPQHF.

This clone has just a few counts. As DNA, the CDR3 is TGTGCCAGCAGTGAGATGCGGGGATCGGGCAATCAGCCCCAGCATTTT. This translates into CASSEMRGSGNQPQHF. The genes are TRBV2 and TRBJ1-5; no reliable D call. Germline values: CDR1 SNHLY, CDR2 FYNNEI. The germline V and J ends were trimmed by 3 bases and 2 bases, with 14 bases remaining between them. The CDR3 runs 16 residues.

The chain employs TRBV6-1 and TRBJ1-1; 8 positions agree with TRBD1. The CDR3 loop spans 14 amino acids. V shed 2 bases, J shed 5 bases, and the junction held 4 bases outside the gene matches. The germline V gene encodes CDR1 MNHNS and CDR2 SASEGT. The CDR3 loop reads CASSELGQVTEAFF. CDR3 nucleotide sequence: TGTGCCAGCAGTGAACTGGGACAGGTAACTGAAGCTTTCTTT.

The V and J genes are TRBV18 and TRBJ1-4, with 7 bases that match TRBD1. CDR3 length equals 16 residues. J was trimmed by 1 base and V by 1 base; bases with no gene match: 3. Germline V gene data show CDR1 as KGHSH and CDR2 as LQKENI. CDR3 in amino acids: CASSPQRTGTNEKLFF. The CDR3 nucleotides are TGTGCCAGCTCACCACAAAGGACAGGAACTAATGAAAAACTGTTTTTT. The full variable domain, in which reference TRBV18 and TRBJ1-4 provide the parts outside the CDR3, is NAGVMQNPRHLVRRRGQEARLRCSPMKGHSHVYWYRQLPEEGLKFMVYLQKENIIDESGMPKERFSAEFPKEGPSILRIQQVVRGDSAAYFCASSPQRTGTNEKLFFGSGTQLSVL.

The CDR3 protein is CASSQQGNYGYTF. As DNA, the CDR3 is TGTGCCAGCAGTCAACAGGGAAACTATGGCTACACCTTC. The chain employs TRBV2 and TRBJ1-2; perhaps TRBD1 as D (6 bases). V was shortened by 5 bases and J by 2 bases, with 9 bases between the two germline ends. The CDR3 runs to 13 residues. Germline CDR1 is SNHLY and CDR2 is FYNNEI.

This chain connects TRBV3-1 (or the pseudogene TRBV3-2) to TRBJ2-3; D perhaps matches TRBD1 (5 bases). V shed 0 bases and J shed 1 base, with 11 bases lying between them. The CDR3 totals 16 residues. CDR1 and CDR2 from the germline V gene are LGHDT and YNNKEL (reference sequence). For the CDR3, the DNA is TGTGCCAGCAGCCAAGATTGGGGCTGGGGCACAGATACGCAGTATTTT. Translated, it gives CASSQDWGWGTDTQYF.